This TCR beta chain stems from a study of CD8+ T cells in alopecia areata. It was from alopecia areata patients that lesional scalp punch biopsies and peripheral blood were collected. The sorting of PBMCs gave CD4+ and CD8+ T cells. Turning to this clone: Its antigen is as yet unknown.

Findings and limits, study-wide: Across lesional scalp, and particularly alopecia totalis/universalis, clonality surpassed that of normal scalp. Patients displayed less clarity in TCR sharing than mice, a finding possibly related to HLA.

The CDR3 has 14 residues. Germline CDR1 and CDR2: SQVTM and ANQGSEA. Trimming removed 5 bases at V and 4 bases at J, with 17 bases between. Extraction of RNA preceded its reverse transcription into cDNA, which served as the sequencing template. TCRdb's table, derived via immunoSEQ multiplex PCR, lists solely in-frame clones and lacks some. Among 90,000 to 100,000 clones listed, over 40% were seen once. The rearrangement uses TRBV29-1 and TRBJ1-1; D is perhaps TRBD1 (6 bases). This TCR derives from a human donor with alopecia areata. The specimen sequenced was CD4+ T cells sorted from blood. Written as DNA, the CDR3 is TGCAGCGTTCGCCATTCGGGGGCCGGCACTGAAGCTTTCTTT. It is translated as CSVRHSGAGTEAFF. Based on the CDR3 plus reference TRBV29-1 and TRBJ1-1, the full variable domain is SAVISQKPSRDICQRGTSLTIQCQVDSQVTMMFWYRQQPGQSLTLIATANQGSEATYESGFVIDKFPISRPNLTFSTLTVSNMSPEDSSIYLCSVRHSGAGTEAFFGQGTRLTVV.